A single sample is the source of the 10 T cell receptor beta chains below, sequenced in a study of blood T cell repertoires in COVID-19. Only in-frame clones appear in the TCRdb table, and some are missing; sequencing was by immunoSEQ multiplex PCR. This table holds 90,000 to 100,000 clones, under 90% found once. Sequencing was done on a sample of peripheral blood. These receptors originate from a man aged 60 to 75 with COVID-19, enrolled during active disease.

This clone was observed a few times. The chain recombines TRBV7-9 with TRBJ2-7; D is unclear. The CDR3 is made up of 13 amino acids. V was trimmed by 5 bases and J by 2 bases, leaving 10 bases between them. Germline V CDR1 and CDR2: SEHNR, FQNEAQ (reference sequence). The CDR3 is CASSPRGTYEQYF. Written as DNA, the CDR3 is TGTGCCAGCAGCCCCCGAGGAACCTACGAGCAGTACTTC.

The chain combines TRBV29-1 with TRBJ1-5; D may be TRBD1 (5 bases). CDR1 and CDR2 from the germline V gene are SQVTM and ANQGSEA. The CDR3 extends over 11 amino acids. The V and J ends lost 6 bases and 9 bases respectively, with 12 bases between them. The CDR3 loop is CSVCLRGPQHF. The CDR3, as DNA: TGCAGCGTCTGTCTAAGGGGGCCCCAGCATTTT. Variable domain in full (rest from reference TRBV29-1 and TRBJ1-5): SAVISQKPSRDICQRGTSLTIQCQVDSQVTMMFWYRQQPGQSLTLIATANQGSEATYESGFVIDKFPISRPNLTFSTLTVSNMSPEDSSIYLCSVCLRGPQHFGDGTRLSIL.

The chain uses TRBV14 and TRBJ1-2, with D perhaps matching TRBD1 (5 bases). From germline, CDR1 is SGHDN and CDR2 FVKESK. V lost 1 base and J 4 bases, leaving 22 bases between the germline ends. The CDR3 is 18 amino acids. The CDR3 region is CASSQVMSGGVRSYGYTF. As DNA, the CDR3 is TGTGCCAGCAGCCAAGTTATGTCCGGAGGGGTGCGGAGCTATGGCTACACCTTC.

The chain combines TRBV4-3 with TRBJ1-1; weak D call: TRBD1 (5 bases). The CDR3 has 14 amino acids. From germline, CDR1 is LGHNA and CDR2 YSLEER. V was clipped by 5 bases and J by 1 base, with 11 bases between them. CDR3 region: CASSISTGNTEAFF. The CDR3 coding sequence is TGCGCCAGCAGCATTTCTACAGGGAACACTGAAGCTTTCTTT.

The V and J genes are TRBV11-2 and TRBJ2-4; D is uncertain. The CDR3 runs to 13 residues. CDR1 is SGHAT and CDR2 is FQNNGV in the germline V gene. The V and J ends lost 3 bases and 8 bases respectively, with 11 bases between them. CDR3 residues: CASSFQNRDIQYF. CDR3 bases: TGTGCCAGCAGCTTCCAAAACAGAGACATTCAGTACTTC.

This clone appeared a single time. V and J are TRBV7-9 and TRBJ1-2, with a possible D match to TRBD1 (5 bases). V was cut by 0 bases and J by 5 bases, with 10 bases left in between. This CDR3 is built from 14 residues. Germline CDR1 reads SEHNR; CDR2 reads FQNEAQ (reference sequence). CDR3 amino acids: CASSLATGPYGYTF. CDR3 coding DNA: TGTGCCAGCAGCTTAGCTACAGGCCCTTATGGCTACACCTTC.

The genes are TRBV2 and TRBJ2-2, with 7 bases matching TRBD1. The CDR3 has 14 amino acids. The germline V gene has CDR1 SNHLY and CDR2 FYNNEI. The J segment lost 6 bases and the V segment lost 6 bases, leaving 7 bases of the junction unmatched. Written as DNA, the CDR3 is TGTGCCAGCAGCCAGGCTACAGGGGCCGGGGAGCTGTTTTTT. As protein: CASSQATGAGELFF.

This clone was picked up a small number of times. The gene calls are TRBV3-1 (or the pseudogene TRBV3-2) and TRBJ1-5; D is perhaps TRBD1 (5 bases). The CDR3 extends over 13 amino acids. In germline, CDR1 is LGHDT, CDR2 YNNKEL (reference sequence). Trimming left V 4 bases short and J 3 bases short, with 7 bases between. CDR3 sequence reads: CASSRQPNQPQHF. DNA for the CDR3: TGTGCCAGCAGCCGACAGCCCAATCAGCCCCAGCATTTT.

The CDR3 bases are TGTGCCAGCAGCTTGGCCAGTGGGGCCAACGTCCTGACTTTC. Translation: CASSLASGANVLTF. The chain joins TRBV5-5 to TRBJ2-6; D call uncertain. CDR3 size: 14 residues. Trimming removed 0 bases from V and 3 bases from J, with 4 bases in between. The germline CDR1 and CDR2 sequences are SGHKS and YYEKEE (reference sequence).

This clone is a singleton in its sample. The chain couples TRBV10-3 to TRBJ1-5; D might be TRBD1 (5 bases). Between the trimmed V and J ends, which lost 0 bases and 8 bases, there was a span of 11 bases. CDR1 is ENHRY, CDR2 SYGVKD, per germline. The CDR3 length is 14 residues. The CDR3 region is CAISESTAGEPQHF. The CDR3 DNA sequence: TGTGCCATCAGTGAGTCGACTGCGGGGGAGCCCCAGCATTTT.